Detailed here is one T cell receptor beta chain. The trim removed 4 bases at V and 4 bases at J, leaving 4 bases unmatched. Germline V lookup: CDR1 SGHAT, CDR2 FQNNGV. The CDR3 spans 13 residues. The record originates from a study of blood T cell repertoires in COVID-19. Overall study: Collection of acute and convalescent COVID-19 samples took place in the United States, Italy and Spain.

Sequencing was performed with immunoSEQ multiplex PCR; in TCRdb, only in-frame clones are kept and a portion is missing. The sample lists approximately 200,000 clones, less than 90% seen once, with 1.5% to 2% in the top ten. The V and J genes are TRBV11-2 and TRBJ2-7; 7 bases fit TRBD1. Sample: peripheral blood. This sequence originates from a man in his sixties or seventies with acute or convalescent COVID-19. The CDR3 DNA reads TGTGCCAGCAGCTCGGGACAGAATTACGAGCAGTACTTC. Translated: CASSSGQNYEQYF. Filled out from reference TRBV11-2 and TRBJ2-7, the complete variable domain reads EAGVAQSPRYKIIEKRQSVAFWCNPISGHATLYWYQQILGQGPKLLIQFQNNGVVDDSQLPKDRFSAERLKGVDSTLKIQPAKLEDSAVYLCASSSGQNYEQYFGPGTRLTVT.